Sequencing of this T cell receptor (beta chain) was carried out in a study of blood T cells in healthy people across ages. Regarding the study as a whole: Per million T cells, the diversity of TCR beta decreased roughly linearly as age advanced.

The second PCR ran roughly 6 to 11 cycles with a sample-barcoded 5' primer and J-beta primers. Each cDNA molecule, via a template-switch adaptor with 12 random nucleotides, was tagged. TCRdb reanalysed the 5' RACE reads using MiXCR and keeps one entry per CDR3 protein. The data hold fewer than 700,000 distinct CDR3 sequences, with around 48% observed a single time. This clonotype was found a few times. Its target is not known. The sequenced sample was blood. The sequence derives from a man at least 80 years old in good health.

CDR3 DNA sequence: TGCAGTGCCGGGACGGACACCGGGGAGCTGTTTTTT. It specifies CSAGTDTGELFF. The chain employs TRBV20-1 and TRBJ2-2; D may be TRBD1 or TRBD2 (5 bases each). This CDR3 has 12 amino acids. Trimming removed 6 bases at V and 3 bases at J, with 8 bases between. Looked up from germline, CDR1 is DFQATT and CDR2 is SNEGSKA (reference sequence).